The clone carrying this TCR beta chain has just one count. Mismatch with germline at one junction end may stem from a read error. CDR1 is ENHRY, CDR2 SYGVKD, per germline. The length of the CDR3 is 14 residues. Researchers took RNA transcripts and amplified TCR beta CDR3 regions from them. Investigators did first-round RT-PCR with HTBI primers, then second-round multiplex PCR. TCRdb redid the calling of the multiplex PCR reads with MiXCR, one entry per CDR3 protein. Here the sample spans 620,000 or so distinct CDR3 sequences, over 20% being singletons. The sample comes from a study of Graves' ophthalmopathy and Graves' hyperthyroidism.

The origin of this receptor is a young woman with stable Graves' hyperthyroidism. Some clones in this sample may be carry-over from other donors' samples. The sequencing sample was made of peripheral blood. The rearrangement links TRBV10-3 to TRBJ1-1, with D uncertain. CDR3 residues: CATSESHMNTEAFF. The CDR3 bases are TGTGCCACCAGTGAGTCTCACATGAACACTGAAGCCTTCTTT.